This paragraph covers one TCR beta chain sequence. Original processing notes: Counts of nucleated cells, estimated from reference gene primer amplification, were obtained. Only in-frame clones appear in the TCRdb table, and some are missing; sequencing was by immunoSEQ multiplex PCR. That table is the source of V, J and clone size, and D and trimming were worked out from the DNA. The data hold some 290,000 clones, with roughly 90% observed a single time. Recruited during active infection, patients (from Seattle) were subsequently followed longitudinally. Germline V gene sequence: CDR1 SGHDT, CDR2 YYEEEE. CDR3 size: 15 residues. Losses at the gene ends were 0 bases for V and 2 bases for J; bases not matched to a gene: 2. This sample is drawn from a study of blood T cell repertoires in COVID-19. Study-level background: The United States, Italy and Spain provided the acute and convalescent COVID-19 samples. Sources were T cells, B-cell-depleted T cells, or PBMCs; the material itself was cDNA or gDNA.

The chain uses TRBV5-6 and TRBJ2-5, with 9 positions matching TRBD1. The origin of this receptor is a woman in her twenties or thirties with COVID-19, enrolled during active disease. The sample taken for sequencing was peripheral blood. The CDR3 DNA reads as TGTGCCAGCAGCTTGGGGGACAGGGTACAAGAGACCCAGTACTTC. Amino acids: CASSLGDRVQETQYF.